This TCR beta chain was documented in a study of cytomegalovirus exposure and HLA in healthy donors. Findings of the study overall: The number of N-insertions in an Asian-associated ancestry cluster was reportedly below the 666-donor mean in a later analysis.

CDR1 and CDR2 from the germline V gene are KGHSH and LQKENI. This CDR3 has 15 amino acids. With 1 base removed from V and 5 bases from J, the gap between germline ends came to 14 bases. Sampled while nominally healthy, donors likely had unrecorded immune exposures. Regarding this clone: Its antigen is unknown.

Primers included in the PCR were 60 Vbeta and 13 Jbeta primers. The method was immunoSEQ multiplex PCR; TCRdb's version includes in-frame clones alone and lacks a portion of them. The table records 130,000 to 150,000 clones, over 60% of them present only once. The sequence came from a man between 40 and 49 years old in good health and CMV-seropositive. V usage is TRBV18 and J usage is TRBJ1-1; no clear D gene. Sequencing used PBMCs. The CDR3 reads CASSPRGGRWTEAFF. The CDR3 nucleotides read TGTGCCAGCTCACCACGCGGCGGCAGATGGACTGAAGCTTTCTTT.